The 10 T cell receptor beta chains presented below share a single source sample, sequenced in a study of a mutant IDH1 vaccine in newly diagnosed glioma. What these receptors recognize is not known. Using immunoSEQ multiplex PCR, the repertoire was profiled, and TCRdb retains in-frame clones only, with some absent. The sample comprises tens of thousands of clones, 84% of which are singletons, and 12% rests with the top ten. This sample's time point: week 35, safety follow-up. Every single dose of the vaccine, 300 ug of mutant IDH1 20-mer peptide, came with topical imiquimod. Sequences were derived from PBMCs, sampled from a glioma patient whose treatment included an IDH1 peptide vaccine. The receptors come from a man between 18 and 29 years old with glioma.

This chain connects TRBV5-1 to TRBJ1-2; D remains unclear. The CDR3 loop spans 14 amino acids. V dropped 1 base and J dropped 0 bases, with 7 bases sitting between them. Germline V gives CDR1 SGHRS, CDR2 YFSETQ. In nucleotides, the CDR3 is TGCGCCAGCAGCTTGACAGATCCTAACTATGGCTACACCTTC. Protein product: CASSLTDPNYGYTF. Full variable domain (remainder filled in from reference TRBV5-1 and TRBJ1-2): KAGVTQTPRYLIKTRGQQVTLSCSPISGHRSVSWYQQTPGQGLQFLFEYFSETQRNKGNFPGRFSGRQFSNSRSEMNVSTLELGDSALYLCASSLTDPNYGYTFGSGTRLTVV.

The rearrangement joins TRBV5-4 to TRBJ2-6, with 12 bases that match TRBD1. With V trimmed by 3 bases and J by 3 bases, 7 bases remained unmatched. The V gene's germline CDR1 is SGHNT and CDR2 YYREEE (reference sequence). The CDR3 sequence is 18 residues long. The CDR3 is CASSSPGTGGFGANVLTF. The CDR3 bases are TGTGCCAGCAGCTCGCCCGGGACAGGGGGCTTTGGGGCCAACGTCCTGACTTTC.

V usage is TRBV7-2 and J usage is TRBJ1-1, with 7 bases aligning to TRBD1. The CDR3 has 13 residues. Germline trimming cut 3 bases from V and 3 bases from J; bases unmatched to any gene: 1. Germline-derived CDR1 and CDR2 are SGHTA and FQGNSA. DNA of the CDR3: TGTGCCAGCAGCTTCACAGGGGACACTGAAGCTTTCTTT. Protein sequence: CASSFTGDTEAFF.

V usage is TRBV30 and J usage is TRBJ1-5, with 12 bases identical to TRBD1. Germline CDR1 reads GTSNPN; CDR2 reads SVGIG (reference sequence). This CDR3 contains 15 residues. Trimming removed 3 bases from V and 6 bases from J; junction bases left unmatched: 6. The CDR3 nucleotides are TGTGCCTGGAGATCCGGGACAGGGGGCAGTCAGCCCCAGCATTTT. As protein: CAWRSGTGGSQPQHF.

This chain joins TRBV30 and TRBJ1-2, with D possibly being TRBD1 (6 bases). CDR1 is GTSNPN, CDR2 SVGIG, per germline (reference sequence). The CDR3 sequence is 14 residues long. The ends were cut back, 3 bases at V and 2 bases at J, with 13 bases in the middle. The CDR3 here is CAWSPRGGNYGYTF. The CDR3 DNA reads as TGTGCCTGGAGCCCCAGGGGAGGCAACTATGGCTACACCTTC.

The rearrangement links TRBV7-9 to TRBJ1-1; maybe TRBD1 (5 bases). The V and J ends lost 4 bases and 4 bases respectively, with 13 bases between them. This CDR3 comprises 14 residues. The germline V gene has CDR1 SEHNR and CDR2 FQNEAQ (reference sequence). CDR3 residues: CASSSRGSGTEAFF. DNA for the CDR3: TGTGCCAGCAGCTCCCGGGGGTCGGGCACTGAAGCTTTCTTT.

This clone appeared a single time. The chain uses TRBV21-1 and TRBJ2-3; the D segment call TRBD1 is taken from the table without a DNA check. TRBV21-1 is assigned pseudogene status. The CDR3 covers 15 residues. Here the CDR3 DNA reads TGTGCCAGCAGCAAATACGGGACAGCGACAGATACGCAGTATTTT. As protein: CASSKYGTATDTQYF.

The CDR3 is CASRTDRFGDTGELFF. The CDR3 nucleotides are TGTGCCAGCAGGACCGACAGGTTCGGGGACACCGGGGAGCTGTTTTTT. This chain uses TRBV2 with TRBJ2-2, with D tentatively TRBD1 (6 bases). The V end was cut by 6 bases, the J end by 3 bases, with 17 bases between. CDR3 length: 16 amino acids. CDR1 SNHLY and CDR2 FYNNEI come from the germline V gene.

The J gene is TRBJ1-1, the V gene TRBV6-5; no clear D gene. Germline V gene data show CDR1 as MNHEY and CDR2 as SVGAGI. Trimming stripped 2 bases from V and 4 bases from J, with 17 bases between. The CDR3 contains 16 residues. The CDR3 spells CASSYPYFGRATEAFF. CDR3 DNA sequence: TGTGCCAGCAGTTACCCTTACTTCGGGCGGGCCACTGAAGCTTTCTTT.

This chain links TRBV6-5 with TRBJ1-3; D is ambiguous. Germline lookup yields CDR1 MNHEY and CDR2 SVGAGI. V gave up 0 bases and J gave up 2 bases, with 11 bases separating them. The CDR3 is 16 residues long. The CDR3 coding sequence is TGTGCCAGCAGTTACTCGAGGGCGGGGACTGGAAACACCATATATTTT. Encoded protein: CASSYSRAGTGNTIYF.